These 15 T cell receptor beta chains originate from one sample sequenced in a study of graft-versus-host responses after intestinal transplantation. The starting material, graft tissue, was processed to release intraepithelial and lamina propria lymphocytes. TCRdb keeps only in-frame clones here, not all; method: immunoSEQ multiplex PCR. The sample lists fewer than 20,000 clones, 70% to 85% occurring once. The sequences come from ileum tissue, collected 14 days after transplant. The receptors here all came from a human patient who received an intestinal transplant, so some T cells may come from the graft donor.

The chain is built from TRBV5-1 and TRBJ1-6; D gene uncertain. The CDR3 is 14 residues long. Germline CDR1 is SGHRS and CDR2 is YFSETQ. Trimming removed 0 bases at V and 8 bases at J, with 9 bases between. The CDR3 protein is CASSLGQAYSPLHF. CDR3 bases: TGCGCCAGCAGCTTGGGGCAGGCCTATTCACCCCTCCACTTT.

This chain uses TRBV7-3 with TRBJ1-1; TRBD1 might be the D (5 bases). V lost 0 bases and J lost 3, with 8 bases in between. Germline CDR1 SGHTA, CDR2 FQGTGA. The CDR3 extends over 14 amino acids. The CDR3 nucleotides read TGTGCCAGCAGCTTAACGGGCAGGGACACTGAAGCTTTCTTT. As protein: CASSLTGRDTEAFF.

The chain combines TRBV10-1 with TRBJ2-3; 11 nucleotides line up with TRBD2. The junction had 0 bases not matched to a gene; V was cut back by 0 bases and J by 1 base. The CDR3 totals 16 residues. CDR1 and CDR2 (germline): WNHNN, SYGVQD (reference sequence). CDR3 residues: CASSESGLAGTDTQYF. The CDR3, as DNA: TGCGCCAGCAGTGAGTCGGGACTAGCGGGCACAGATACGCAGTATTTT.

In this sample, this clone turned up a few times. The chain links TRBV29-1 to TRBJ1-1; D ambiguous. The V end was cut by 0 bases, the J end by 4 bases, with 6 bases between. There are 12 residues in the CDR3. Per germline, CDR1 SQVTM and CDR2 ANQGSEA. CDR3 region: CSVEDRVTEAFF. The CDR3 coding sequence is TGCAGCGTTGAAGATCGGGTCACTGAAGCTTTCTTT.

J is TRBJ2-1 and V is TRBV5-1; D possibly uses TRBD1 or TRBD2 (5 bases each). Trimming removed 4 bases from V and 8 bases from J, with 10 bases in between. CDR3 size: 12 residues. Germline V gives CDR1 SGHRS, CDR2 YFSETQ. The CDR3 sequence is CASSRVGDEQFF. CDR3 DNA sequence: TGCGCCAGCAGCCGGGTGGGGGATGAGCAGTTCTTC.

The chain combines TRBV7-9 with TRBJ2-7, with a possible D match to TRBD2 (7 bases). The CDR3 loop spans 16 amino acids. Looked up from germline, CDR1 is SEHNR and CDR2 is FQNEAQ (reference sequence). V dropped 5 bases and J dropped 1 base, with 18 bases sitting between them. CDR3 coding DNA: TGTGCCAGCAGCCCTCGGGGGGCGGGAGTTTCCTACGAGCAGTACTTC. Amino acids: CASSPRGAGVSYEQYF.

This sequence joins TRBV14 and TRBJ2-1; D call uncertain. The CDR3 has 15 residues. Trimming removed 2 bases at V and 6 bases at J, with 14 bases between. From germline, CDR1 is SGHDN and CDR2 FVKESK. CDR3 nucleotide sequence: TGTGCCAGCAGCCAACTATATGTCCGCTCCAATGAGCAGTTCTTC. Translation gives CASSQLYVRSNEQFF.

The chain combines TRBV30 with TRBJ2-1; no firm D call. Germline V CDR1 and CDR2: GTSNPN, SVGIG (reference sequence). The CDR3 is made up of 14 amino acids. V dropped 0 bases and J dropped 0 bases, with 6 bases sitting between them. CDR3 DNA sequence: TGTGCCTGGAGTGTTTCGAGCTCCTACAATGAGCAGTTCTTC. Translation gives CAWSVSSSYNEQFF.

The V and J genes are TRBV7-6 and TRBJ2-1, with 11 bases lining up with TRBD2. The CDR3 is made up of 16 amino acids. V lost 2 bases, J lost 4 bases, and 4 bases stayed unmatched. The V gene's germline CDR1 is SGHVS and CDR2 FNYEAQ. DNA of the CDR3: TGTGCCAGCAGCTTAATAGCGGGAGGGTATTACAATGAGCAGTTCTTC. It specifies CASSLIAGGYYNEQFF.

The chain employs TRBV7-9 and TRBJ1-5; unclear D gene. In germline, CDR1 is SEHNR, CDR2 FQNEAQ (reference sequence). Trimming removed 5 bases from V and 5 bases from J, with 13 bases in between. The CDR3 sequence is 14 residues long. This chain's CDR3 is CASSPLGNHQPQHF. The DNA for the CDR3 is TGTGCCAGCAGCCCCCTAGGTAACCATCAGCCCCAGCATTTT.

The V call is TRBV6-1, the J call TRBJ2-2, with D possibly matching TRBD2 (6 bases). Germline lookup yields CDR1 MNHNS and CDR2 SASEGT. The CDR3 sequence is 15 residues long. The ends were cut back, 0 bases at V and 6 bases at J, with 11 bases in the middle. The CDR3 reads CASSEALRGSGELFF. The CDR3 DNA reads TGTGCCAGCAGTGAAGCGCTTCGGGGGTCCGGGGAGCTGTTTTTT.

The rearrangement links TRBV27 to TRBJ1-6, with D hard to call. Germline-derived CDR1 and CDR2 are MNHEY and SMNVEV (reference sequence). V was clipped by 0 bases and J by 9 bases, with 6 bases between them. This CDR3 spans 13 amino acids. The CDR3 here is CASSLSNGSPLHF. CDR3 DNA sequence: TGTGCCAGCAGTTTATCGAACGGTTCACCCCTCCACTTT.

The DNA for the CDR3 is TGCGCCAGCAGTTGGACTCAATGGGAGACCCAGTACTTC. Translating gives CASSWTQWETQYF. This chain links TRBV10-2 with TRBJ2-5; possible D gene TRBD2, 5 bases. From germline, CDR1 is WSHSY and CDR2 SAAADI. V dropped 5 bases and J dropped 5 bases, with 12 bases sitting between them. The CDR3 totals 13 residues.

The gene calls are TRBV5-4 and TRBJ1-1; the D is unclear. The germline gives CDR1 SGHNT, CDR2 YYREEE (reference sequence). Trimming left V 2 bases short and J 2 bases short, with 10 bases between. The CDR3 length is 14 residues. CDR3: CASSFKGGNTEAFF. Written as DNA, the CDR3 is TGTGCCAGCAGCTTTAAAGGCGGAAACACTGAAGCTTTCTTT.

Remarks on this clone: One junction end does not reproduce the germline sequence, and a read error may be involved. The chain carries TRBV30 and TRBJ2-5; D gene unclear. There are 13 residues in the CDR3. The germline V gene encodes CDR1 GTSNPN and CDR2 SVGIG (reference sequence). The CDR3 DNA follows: TGTGCCTGGAGTCTGATTAGTCAAGGGACCCAGTACTTC. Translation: CAWSLISQGTQYF.